Presented here are 15 T cell receptor beta chains from one specimen sequenced in a study of CD8 T cells in ankylosing spondylitis. What these receptors recognize is not known. Whole-study results and caveats: Characteristic of ankylosing spondylitis blood, it appeared, was a TCR beta motif comprising 7 to 9 highly homologous variants.

One entry per CDR3 protein results from TCRdb running MiXCR on the 5' RACE reads. The table has under 950,000 distinct CDR3 sequences, under 20% seen once. The specimen was blood, either unsorted or a sorted T cell fraction (not recorded which). The receptors were sampled from a male donor with ankylosing spondylitis.

This clonotype has just a few counts. The J gene is TRBJ1-5, the V gene TRBV5-1; no clear D gene. The CDR3 contains 14 residues. Germline loops: CDR1 SGHRS, CDR2 YFSETQ. V lost 4 bases to trimming and J lost 7 bases, with 15 bases between them. The CDR3 loop is CASSPSEGSQPQHF. The CDR3, as DNA: TGCGCCAGCAGCCCATCAGAGGGCTCGCAGCCCCAGCATTTT. Full variable domain (outside the CDR3, taken from reference TRBV5-1 and TRBJ1-5): KAGVTQTPRYLIKTRGQQVTLSCSPISGHRSVSWYQQTPGQGLQFLFEYFSETQRNKGNFPGRFSGRQFSNSRSEMNVSTLELGDSALYLCASSPSEGSQPQHFGDGTRLSIL.

This clonotype occurred a few times. The chain carries TRBV7-8 and TRBJ2-7; possible D gene TRBD1, 6 bases. The CDR3 is 15 residues long. Germline loops: CDR1 SGHVS, CDR2 FQNEAQ. Trimming took 2 bases from V and 0 from J, leaving 11 bases between them. CDR3 residues: CASSLKGVSSYEQYF. The DNA of the CDR3 is TGTGCCAGCAGCTTAAAGGGGGTGAGCTCCTACGAGCAGTACTTC.

This clonotype was detected only a few times. The rearrangement uses TRBV5-6 and TRBJ2-5, with D possibly being TRBD1 (6 bases). Looked up from germline, CDR1 is SGHDT and CDR2 is YYEEEE. The CDR3 loop spans 15 amino acids. Deletions cut 1 base from V and 4 bases from J, with 14 bases between. The CDR3 sequence: CASSLSGVSTETQYF. The CDR3 nucleotides read TGTGCCAGCAGCTTGTCAGGGGTGTCTACAGAGACCCAGTACTTC.

The chain recombines TRBV5-1 with TRBJ1-1; D remains ambiguous. CDR1 and CDR2 from the germline V gene are SGHRS and YFSETQ. V was clipped by 5 bases and J by 5 bases, with 10 bases between them. The CDR3 contains 12 residues. CDR3 in DNA: TGCGCCAGCAGACAAATGGGGACTGAAGCTTTCTTT. It translates to CASRQMGTEAFF.

The chain is built from TRBV7-9 and TRBJ2-1, with 8 bases that match TRBD1. CDR3 length equals 16 residues. The trim removed 4 bases at V and 0 bases at J, leaving 5 bases unmatched. The germline gives CDR1 SEHNR, CDR2 FQNEAQ (reference sequence). The CDR3, as DNA: TGTGCCAGCAGCTGGGGACAGGCAATCTCCTACAATGAGCAGTTCTTC. Translating gives CASSWGQAISYNEQFF. Full variable domain (outside the CDR3, taken from reference TRBV7-9 and TRBJ2-1): DTGVSQNPRHKITKRGQNVTFRCDPISEHNRLYWYRQTLGQGPEFLTYFQNEAQLEKSRLLSDRFSAERPKGSFSTLEIQRTEQGDSAMYLCASSWGQAISYNEQFFGPGTRLTVL.

This clonotype was observed at least ten times. The chain employs TRBV5-1 and TRBJ2-7; D is unclear. The CDR3 contains 15 residues. V was pared by 0 bases and J by 0 bases, with 10 bases between. Germline CDR1 SGHRS, CDR2 YFSETQ. CDR3 DNA: TGCGCCAGCAGCTTGGGGCATGAGAGCTCCTACGAGCAGTACTTC. Residues: CASSLGHESSYEQYF.

V usage is TRBV30 and J usage is TRBJ2-5, with D perhaps TRBD1 (6 bases). The CDR3 is 16 amino acids. The germline V gene encodes CDR1 GTSNPN and CDR2 SVGIG (reference sequence). Trimming pared 2 bases from V and 5 bases from J, leaving 21 bases between. The CDR3 loop is CAWSMGTIWTSETQYF. The CDR3 DNA reads TGTGCCTGGAGTATGGGGACAATTTGGACGAGCGAGACCCAGTACTTC. Together with reference TRBV30 and TRBJ2-5, the CDR3 gives the full variable domain: SQTIHQWPATLVQPVGSPLSLECTVEGTSNPNLYWYRQAAGRGLQLLFYSVGIGQISSEVPQNLSASRPQDRQFILSSKKLLLSDSGFYLCAWSMGTIWTSETQYFGPGTRLLVL.

The chain links TRBV12-3 or TRBV12-4 to TRBJ2-2; TRBD2 matches at 12 bases. Losses at the gene ends were 5 bases for V and 1 base for J; bases not matched to a gene: 11. The CDR3 covers 19 residues. The CDR3 spells CASSPRLAGAVLNTGELFF. The CDR3 coding sequence is TGTGCCAGCAGTCCCCGACTAGCGGGAGCGGTACTGAACACCGGGGAGCTGTTTTTT.

This clonotype was seen only once. The chain uses TRBV20-1 and TRBJ1-5, with D perhaps matching TRBD1 (6 bases). The CDR3 runs to 16 residues. With 7 bases removed from V and 2 bases from J, the gap between germline ends came to 21 bases. Germline-derived CDR1 and CDR2 are DFQATT and SNEGSKA (reference sequence). CDR3 nucleotide sequence: TGCAGTGTCTTGGGACAACCCCCCGGAGGCAATCAGCCCCAGCATTTT. Translating gives CSVLGQPPGGNQPQHF.

CDR3 in DNA: TGTGCCAGCGGGCTATTGGAGACCCAGTACTTC. Translated, it gives CASGLLETQYF. The chain combines TRBV6-5 with TRBJ2-5, with D unresolved. In germline, CDR1 is MNHEY, CDR2 SVGAGI. The CDR3 length is 11 residues. Deletions cut 8 bases from V and 5 bases from J, with 9 bases between.

The rearrangement uses TRBV20-1 and TRBJ2-7, with TRBD2 matching over 7 bases. The germline CDR1 and CDR2 sequences are DFQATT and SNEGSKA (reference sequence). This CDR3 contains 15 residues. With V trimmed by 6 bases and J by 5 bases, 16 bases remained unmatched. CDR3 residues: CSAQRTSEGYHEQYF. CDR3 DNA sequence: TGCAGTGCCCAAAGAACTAGCGAAGGTTACCACGAGCAGTACTTC.

This clonotype turned up a few times. V usage is TRBV27 and J usage is TRBJ1-1, with D uncertain. CDR1 and CDR2 from the germline V gene are MNHEY and SMNVEV (reference sequence). The CDR3 loop spans 14 amino acids. V lost 0 bases and J lost 7, with 12 bases in between. The CDR3 is CASSLSWATNEAFF. CDR3 coding DNA: TGTGCCAGCAGTTTATCGTGGGCCACCAATGAAGCTTTCTTT.

This clonotype has a handful of counts. This chain connects TRBV27 to TRBJ1-2; a possible D gene is TRBD1 (6 bases). Germline V gene lookup returns CDR1 MNHEY and CDR2 SMNVEV (reference sequence). Trimming took 7 bases from V and 14 from J, leaving 26 bases between them. CDR3 length equals 14 residues. The CDR3 protein is CASTKGRGGTQVTF. The CDR3 DNA is TGTGCCAGCACCAAGGGCAGGGGCGGGACCCAGGTGACCTTC.

The gene calls are TRBV4-2 and TRBJ1-1; D is undetermined. Trimming pared 2 bases from V and 11 bases from J, leaving 9 bases between. The CDR3 consists of 11 residues. The germline CDR1 and CDR2 sequences are LGHNA and YNFKEQ. Here the CDR3 DNA reads TGTGCCAGCAGCCAATCTTCGGCGGCTTTCTTT. Translating gives CASSQSSAAFF.

The rearrangement joins TRBV2 to TRBJ1-5, with 7 positions matching TRBD1. The J segment lost 7 bases and the V segment lost 6 bases, leaving 9 bases of the junction unmatched. The germline V gene has CDR1 SNHLY and CDR2 FYNNEI. CDR3 length: 14 amino acids. The CDR3 nucleotides read TGTGCCAGCAGCGAGCTACAGGGGCACCAGCCCCAGCATTTT. It translates to CASSELQGHQPQHF.